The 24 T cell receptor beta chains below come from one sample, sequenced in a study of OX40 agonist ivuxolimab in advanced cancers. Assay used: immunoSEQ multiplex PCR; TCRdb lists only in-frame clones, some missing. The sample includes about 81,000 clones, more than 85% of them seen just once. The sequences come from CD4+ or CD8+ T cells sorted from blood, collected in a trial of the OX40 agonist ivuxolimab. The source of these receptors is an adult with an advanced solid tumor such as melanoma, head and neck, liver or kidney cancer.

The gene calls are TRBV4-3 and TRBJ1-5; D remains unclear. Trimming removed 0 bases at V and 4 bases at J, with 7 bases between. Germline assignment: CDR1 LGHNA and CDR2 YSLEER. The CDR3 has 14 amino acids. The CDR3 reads CASSQEVLNQPQHF. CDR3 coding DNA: TGCGCCAGCAGCCAAGAGGTCCTTAATCAGCCCCAGCATTTT.

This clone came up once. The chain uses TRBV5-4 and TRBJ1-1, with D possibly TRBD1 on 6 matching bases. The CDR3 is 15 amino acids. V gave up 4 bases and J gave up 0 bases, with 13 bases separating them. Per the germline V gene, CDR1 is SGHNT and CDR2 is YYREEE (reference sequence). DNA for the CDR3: TGTGCCAGCAGCCCCTGGGGGCCCATGAACACTGAAGCTTTCTTT. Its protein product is CASSPWGPMNTEAFF. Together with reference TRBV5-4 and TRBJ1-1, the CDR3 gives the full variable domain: ETGVTQSPTHLIKTRGQQVTLRCSSQSGHNTVSWYQQALGQGPQFIFQYYREEENGRGNFPPRFSGLQFPNYSSELNVNALELDDSALYLCASSPWGPMNTEAFFGQGTRLTVV.

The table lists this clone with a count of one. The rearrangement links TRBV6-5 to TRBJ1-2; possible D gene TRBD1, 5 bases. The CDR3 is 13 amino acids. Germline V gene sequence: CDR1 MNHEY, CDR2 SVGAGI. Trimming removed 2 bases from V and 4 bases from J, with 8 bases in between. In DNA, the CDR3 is TGTGCCAGCAGTTACACCCAGGGCTATGGCTACACCTTC. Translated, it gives CASSYTQGYGYTF.

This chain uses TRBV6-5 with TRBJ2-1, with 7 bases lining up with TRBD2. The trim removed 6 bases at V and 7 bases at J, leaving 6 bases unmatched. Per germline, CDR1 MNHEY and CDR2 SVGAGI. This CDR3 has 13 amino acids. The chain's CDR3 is CASSTLARNEQFF. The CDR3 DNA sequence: TGTGCCAGCAGCACACTAGCGAGGAATGAGCAGTTCTTC.

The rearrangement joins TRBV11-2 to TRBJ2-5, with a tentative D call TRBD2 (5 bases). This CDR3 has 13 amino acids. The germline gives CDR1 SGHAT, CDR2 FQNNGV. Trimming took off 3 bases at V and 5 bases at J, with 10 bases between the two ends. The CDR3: CASSLEAWETQYF. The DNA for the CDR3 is TGTGCCAGCAGCTTGGAGGCGTGGGAGACCCAGTACTTC. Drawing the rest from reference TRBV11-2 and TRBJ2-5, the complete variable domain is EAGVAQSPRYKIIEKRQSVAFWCNPISGHATLYWYQQILGQGPKLLIQFQNNGVVDDSQLPKDRFSAERLKGVDSTLKIQPAKLEDSAVYLCASSLEAWETQYFGPGTRLLVL.

CDR3 coding DNA: TGTGCCAGCAGCCGATCCCCGACAGGGGGCTCCTACGAGCAGTACTTC. Translating it yields CASSRSPTGGSYEQYF. This chain joins TRBV7-9 and TRBJ2-7, with 9 positions matching TRBD1. CDR1 SEHNR and CDR2 FQNEAQ come from the germline V gene (reference sequence). This CDR3 contains 16 residues. V shed 5 bases, J shed 0 bases, and the junction held 8 bases outside the gene matches.

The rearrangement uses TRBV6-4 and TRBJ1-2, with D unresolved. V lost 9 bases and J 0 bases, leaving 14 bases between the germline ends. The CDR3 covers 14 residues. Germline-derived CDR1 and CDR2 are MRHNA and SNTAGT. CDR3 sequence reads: CASSPTPANYGYTF. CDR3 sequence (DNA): TGTGCCAGTAGCCCGACTCCAGCTAACTATGGCTACACCTTC.

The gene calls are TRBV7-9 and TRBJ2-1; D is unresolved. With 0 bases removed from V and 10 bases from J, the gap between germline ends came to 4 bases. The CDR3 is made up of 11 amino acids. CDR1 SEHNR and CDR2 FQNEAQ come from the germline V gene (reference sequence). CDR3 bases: TGTGCCAGCAGCTTAGCATTGGAGCAGTTCTTC. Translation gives CASSLALEQFF.

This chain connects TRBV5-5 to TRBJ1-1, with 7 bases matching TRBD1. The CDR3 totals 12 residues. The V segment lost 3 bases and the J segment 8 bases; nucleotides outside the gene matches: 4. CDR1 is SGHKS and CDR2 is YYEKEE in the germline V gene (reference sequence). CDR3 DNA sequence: TGTGCCAGCAGCTCGACAGGGCCCGAAGCTTTCTTT. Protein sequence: CASSSTGPEAFF. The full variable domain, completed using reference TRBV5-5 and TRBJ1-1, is DAGVTQSPTHLIKTRGQQVTLRCSPISGHKSVSWYQQVLGQGPQFIFQYYEKEERGRGNFPDRFSARQFPNYSSELNVNALLLGDSALYLCASSSTGPEAFFGQGTRLTVV.

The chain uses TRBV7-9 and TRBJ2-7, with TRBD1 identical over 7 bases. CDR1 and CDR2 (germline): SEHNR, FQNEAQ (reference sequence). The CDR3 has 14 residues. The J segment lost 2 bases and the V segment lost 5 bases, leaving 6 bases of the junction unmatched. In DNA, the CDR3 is TGTGCCAGCAGCCATGAGGGGGCGCCCTACGAGCAGTACTTC. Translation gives CASSHEGAPYEQYF.

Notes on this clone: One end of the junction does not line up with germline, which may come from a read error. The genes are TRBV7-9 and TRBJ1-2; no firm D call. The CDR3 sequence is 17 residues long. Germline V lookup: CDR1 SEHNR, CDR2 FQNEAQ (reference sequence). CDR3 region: CASSQSRQALGLGGYTF. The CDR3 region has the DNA TGCGCCAGCAGCCAAAGTCGACAAGCCCTCGGTCTAGGTGGCTACACCTTC.

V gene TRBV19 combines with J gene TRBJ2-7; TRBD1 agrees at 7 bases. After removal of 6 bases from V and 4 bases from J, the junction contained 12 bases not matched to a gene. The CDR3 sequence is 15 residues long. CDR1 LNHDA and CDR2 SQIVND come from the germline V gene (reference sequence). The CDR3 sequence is CASSLGAGGWYEQYF. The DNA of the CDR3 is TGTGCCAGTAGCCTGGGAGCAGGGGGTTGGTACGAGCAGTACTTC.

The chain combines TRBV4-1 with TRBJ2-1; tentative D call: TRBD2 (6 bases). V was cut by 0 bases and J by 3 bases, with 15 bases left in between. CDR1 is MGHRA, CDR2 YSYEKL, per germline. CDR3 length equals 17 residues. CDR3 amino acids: CASSQDTGERYYNEQFF. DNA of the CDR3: TGCGCCAGCAGCCAAGATACGGGGGAGAGGTACTACAATGAGCAGTTCTTC.

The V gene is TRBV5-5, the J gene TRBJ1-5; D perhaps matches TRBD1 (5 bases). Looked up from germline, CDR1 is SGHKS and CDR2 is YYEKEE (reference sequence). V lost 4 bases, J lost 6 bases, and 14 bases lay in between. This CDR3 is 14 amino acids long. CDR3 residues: CASSPPGGSQPQHF. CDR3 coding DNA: TGTGCCAGCAGCCCTCCGGGGGGGAGTCAGCCCCAGCATTTT.

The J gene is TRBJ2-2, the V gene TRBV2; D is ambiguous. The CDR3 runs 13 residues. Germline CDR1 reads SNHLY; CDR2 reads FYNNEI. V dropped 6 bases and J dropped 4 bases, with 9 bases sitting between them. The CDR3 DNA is TGTGCCAGCAGCTTTGGCCCCACCGGGGAGCTGTTTTTT. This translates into CASSFGPTGELFF.

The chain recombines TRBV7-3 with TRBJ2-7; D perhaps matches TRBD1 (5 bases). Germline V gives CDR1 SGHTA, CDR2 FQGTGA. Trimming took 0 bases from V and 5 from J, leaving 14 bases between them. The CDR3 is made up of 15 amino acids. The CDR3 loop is CASSLTGARANEQYF. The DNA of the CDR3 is TGTGCCAGCAGCTTAACGGGTGCCAGGGCGAACGAGCAGTACTTC.

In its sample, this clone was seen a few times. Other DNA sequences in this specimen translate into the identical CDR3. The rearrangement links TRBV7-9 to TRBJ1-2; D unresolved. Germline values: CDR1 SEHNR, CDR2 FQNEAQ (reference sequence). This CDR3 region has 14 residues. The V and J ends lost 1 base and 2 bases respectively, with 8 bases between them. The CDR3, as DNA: TGTGCCAGCAGCTTAGGGGGTTCCAACTATGGCTACACCTTC. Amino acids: CASSLGGSNYGYTF.

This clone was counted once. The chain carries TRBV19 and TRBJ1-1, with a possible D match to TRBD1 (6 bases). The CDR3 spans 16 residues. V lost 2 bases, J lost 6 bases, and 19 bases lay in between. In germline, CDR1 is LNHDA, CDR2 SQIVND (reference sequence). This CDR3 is CASSIQTGFLGPEAFF. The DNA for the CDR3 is TGTGCCAGTAGTATACAAACAGGGTTTCTCGGCCCTGAAGCTTTCTTT.

CDR3 nucleotides: TGTGCCACCAGCACCTCATCCAGCACGGGGGGGCTCTACGAGCAGTACTTC. Amino acid sequence: CATSTSSSTGGLYEQYF. The rearrangement joins TRBV15 to TRBJ2-7; 8 nucleotides line up with TRBD2. The ends lost 4 bases at V and 3 bases at J; junction bases unmatched: 14. This CDR3 is 17 amino acids long. Germline CDR1 is LNHNV and CDR2 is YYDKDF (reference sequence). The full variable domain, in which reference TRBV15 and TRBJ2-7 provide the parts outside the CDR3, is DAMVIQNPRYQVTQFGKPVTLSCSQTLNHNVMYWYQQKSSQAPKLLFHYYDKDFNNEADTPDNFQSRRPNTSFCFLDIRSPGLGDTAMYLCATSTSSSTGGLYEQYFGPGTRLTVT.

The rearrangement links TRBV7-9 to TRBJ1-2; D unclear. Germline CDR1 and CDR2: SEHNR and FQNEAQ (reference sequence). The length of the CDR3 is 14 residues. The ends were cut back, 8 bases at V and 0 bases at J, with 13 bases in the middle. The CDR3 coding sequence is TGTGCCAGCGCCTTCCGGGGAGCTAACTATGGCTACACCTTC. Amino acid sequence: CASAFRGANYGYTF. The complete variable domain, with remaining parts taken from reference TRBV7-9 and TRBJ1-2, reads DTGVSQNPRHKITKRGQNVTFRCDPISEHNRLYWYRQTLGQGPEFLTYFQNEAQLEKSRLLSDRFSAERPKGSFSTLEIQRTEQGDSAMYLCASAFRGANYGYTFGSGTRLTVV.

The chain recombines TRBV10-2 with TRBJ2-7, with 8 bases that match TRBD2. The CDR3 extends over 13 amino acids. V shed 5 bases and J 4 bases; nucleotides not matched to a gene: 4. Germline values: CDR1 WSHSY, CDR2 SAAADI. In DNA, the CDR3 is TGCGCCAGCAGTTCGGGGGGGCCGTACGAGCAGTACTTC. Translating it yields CASSSGGPYEQYF.

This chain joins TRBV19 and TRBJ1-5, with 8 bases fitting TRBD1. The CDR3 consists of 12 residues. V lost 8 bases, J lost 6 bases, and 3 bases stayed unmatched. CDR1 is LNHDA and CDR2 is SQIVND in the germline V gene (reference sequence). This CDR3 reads CASARGLQPQHF. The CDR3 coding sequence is TGTGCCAGTGCCAGGGGGCTTCAGCCCCAGCATTTT.

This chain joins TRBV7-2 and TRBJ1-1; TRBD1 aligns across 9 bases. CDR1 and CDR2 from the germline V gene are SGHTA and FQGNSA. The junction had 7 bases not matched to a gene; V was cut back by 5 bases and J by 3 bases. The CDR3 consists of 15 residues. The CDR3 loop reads CASSPWDRADTEAFF. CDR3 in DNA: TGTGCCAGCAGCCCGTGGGACAGGGCGGACACTGAAGCTTTCTTT.

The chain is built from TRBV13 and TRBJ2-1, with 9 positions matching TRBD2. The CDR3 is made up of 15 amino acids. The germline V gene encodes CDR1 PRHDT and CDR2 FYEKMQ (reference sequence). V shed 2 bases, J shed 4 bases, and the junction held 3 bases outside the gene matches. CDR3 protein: CASSLRLAVYNEQFF. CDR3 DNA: TGTGCCAGCAGCTTACGACTAGCGGTATACAATGAGCAGTTCTTC.